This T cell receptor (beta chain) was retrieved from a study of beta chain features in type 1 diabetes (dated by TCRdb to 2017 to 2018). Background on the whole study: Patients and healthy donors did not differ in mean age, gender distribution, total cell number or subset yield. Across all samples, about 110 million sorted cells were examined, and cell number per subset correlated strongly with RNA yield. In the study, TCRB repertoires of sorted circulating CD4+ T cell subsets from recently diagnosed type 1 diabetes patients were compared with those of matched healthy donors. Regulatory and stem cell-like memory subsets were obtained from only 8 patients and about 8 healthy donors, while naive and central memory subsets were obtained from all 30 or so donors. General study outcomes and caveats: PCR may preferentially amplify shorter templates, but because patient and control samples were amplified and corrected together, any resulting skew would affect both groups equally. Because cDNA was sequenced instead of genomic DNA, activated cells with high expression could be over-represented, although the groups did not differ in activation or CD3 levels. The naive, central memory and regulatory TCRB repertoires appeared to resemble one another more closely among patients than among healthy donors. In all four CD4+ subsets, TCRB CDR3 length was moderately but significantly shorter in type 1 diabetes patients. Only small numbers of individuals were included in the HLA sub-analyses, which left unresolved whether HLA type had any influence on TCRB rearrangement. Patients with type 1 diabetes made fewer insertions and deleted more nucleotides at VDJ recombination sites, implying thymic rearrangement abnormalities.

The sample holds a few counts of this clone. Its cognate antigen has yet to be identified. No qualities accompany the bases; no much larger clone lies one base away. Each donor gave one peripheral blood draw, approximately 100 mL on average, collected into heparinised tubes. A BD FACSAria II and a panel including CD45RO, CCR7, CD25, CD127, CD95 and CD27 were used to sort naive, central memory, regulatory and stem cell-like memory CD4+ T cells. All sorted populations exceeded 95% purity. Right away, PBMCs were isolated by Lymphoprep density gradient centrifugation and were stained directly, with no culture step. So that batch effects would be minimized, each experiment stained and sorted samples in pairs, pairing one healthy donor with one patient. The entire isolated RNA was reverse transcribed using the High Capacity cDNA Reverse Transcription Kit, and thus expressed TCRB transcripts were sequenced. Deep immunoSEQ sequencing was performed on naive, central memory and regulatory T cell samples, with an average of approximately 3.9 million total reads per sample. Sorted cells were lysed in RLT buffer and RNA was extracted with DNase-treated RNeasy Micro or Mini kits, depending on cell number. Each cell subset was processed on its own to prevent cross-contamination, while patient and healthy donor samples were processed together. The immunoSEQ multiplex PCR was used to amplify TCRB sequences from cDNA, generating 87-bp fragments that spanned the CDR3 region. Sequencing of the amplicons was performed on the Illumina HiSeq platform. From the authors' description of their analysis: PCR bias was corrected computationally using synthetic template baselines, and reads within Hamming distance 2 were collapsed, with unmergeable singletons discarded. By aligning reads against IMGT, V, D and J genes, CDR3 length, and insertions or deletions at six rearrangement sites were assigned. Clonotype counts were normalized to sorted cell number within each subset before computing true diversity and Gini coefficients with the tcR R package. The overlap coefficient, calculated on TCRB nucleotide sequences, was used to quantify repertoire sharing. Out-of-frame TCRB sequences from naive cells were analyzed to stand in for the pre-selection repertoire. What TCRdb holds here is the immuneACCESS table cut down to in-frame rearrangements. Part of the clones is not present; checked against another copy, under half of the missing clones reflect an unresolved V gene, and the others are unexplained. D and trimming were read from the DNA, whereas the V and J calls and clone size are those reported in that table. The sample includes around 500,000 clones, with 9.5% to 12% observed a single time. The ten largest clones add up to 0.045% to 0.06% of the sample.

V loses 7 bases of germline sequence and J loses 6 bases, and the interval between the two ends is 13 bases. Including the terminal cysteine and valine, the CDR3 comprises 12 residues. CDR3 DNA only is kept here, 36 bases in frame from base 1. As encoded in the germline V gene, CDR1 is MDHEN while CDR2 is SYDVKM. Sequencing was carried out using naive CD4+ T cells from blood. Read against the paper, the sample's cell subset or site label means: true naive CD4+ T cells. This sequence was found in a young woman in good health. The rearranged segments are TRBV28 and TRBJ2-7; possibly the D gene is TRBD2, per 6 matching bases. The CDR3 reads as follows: CASKGLTGEQYV. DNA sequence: TGTGCCAGCAAGGGACTTACGGGCGAGCAGTACGTC.